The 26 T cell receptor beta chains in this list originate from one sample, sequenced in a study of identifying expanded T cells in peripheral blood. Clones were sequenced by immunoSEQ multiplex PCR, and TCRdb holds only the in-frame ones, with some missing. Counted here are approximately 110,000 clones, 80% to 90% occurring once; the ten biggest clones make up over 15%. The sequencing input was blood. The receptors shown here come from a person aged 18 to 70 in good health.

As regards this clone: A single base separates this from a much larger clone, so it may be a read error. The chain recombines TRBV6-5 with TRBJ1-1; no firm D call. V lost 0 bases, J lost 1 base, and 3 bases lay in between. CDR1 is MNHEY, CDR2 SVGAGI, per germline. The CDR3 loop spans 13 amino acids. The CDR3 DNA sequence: TGTGCCAGCAGTTACTCGAGGAACACTGAAGCTTTCTTT. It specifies CASSYSRNTEAFF.

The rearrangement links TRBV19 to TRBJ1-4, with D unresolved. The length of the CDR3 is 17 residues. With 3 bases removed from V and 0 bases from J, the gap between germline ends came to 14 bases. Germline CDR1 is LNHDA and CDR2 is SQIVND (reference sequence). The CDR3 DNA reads TGTGCCAGTAGTATTATATCCTGGCGTGCAACTAATGAAAAACTGTTTTTT. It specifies CASSIISWRATNEKLFF.

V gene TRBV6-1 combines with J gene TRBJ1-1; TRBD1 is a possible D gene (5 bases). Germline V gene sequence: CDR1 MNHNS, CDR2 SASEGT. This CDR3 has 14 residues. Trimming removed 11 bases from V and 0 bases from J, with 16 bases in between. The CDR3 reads CAAVAGTVNTEAFF. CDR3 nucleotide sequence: TGTGCCGCAGTAGCCGGGACCGTGAACACTGAAGCTTTCTTT.

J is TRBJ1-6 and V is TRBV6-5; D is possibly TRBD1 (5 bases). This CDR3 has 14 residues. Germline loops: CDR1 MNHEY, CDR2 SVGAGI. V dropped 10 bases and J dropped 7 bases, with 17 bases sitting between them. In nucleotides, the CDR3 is TGTGCCACCTTCCCAGACTGGGGCAATTCACCCCTCCACTTT. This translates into CATFPDWGNSPLHF.

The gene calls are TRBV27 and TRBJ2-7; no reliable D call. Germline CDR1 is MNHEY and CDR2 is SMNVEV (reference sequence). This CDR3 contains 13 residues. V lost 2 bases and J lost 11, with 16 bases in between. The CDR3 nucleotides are TGTGCCAGCAGTTTAAGTGGGCGGACCACTAAGTACTTC. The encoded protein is CASSLSGRTTKYF.

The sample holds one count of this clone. As DNA, the CDR3 is TGTGCCAGCAGTTTATCGTCGGGGCAGGCCCCGAACACTGAAGCTTTCTTT. Its translation is CASSLSSGQAPNTEAFF. V and J are TRBV27 and TRBJ1-1; D perhaps matches TRBD1 (5 bases). Germline V gives CDR1 MNHEY, CDR2 SMNVEV (reference sequence). Trimming cost V 0 bases and J 1 base, with 15 bases left between them. The CDR3 has 17 amino acids.

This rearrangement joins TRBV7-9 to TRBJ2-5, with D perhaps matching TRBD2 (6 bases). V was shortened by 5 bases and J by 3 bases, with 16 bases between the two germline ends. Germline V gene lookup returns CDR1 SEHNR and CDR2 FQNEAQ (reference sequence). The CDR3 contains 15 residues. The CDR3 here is CASSLGLLLKETQYF. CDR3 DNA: TGTGCCAGCAGCCTGGGACTGCTCCTAAAAGAGACCCAGTACTTC.

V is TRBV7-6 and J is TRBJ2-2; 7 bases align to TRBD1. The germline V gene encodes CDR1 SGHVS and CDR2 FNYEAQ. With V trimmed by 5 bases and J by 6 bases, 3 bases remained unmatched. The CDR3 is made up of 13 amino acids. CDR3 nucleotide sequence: TGTGCCAGCAGCCCGAGGGGGCCCGGGGAGCTGTTTTTT. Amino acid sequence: CASSPRGPGELFF.

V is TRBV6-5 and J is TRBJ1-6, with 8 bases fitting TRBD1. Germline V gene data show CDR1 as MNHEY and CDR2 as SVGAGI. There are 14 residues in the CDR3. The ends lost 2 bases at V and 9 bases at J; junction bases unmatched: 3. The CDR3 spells CASSYGTGSSPLHF. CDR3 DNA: TGTGCCAGCAGTTACGGGACAGGAAGTTCACCCCTCCACTTT.

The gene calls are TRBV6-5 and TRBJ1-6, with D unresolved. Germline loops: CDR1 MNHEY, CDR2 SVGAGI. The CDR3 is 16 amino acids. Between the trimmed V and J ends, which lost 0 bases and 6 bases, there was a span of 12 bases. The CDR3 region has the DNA TGTGCCAGCAGTTACTCTTTAAAGGGTGGTAATTCACCCCTCCACTTT. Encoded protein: CASSYSLKGGNSPLHF.

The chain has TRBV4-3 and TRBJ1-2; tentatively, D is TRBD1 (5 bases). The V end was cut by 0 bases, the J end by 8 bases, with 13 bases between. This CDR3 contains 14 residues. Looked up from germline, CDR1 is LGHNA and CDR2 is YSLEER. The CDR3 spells CASSQDVGWGGYTF. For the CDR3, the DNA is TGCGCCAGCAGCCAAGATGTCGGATGGGGGGGCTACACCTTC.

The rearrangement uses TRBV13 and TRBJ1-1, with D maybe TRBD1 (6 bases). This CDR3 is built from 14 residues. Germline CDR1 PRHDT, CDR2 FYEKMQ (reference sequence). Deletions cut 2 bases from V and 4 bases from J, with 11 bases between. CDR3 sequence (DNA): TGTGCCAGCAGCTTACAACAGGGTACCACTGAAGCTTTCTTT. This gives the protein CASSLQQGTTEAFF.

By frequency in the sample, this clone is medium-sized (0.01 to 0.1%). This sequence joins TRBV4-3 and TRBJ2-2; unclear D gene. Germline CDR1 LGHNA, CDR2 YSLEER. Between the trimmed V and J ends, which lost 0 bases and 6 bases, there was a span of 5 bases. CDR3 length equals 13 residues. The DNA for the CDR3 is TGCGCCAGCAGCCAAGATAGATCCGGGGAGCTGTTTTTT. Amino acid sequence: CASSQDRSGELFF.

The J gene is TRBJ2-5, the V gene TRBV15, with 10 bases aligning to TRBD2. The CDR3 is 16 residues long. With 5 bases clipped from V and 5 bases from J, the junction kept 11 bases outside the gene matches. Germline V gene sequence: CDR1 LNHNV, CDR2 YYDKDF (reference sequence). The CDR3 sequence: CATSSGAGGLVETQYF. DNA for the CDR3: TGTGCCACCAGCTCCGGAGCGGGGGGGCTAGTGGAGACCCAGTACTTC.

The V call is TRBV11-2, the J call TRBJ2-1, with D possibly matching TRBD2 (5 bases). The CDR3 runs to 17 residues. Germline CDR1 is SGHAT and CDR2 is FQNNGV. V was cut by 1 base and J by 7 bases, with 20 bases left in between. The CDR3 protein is CASSLAPRGEGLNEQFF. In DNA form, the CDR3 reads TGTGCCAGCAGCTTAGCCCCTCGTGGTGAGGGCTTGAATGAGCAGTTCTTC.

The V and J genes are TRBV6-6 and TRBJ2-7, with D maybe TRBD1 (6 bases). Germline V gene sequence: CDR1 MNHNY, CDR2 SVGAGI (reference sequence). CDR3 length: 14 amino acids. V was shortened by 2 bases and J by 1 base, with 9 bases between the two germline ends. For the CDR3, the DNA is TGTGCCAGCAGTTACGGGACACTATCCTACGAGCAGTACTTC. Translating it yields CASSYGTLSYEQYF.

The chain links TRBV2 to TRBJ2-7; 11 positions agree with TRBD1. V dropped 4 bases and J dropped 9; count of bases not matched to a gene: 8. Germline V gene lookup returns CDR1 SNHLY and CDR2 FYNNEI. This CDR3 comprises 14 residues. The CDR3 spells CASSVGQGAIWQYF. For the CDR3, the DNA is TGTGCCAGCAGTGTCGGACAGGGGGCTATTTGGCAGTACTTC.

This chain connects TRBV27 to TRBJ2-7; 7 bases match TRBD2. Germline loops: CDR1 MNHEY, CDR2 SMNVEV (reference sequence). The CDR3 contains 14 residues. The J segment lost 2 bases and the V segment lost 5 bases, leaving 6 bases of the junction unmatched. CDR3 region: CASSARGGPYEQYF. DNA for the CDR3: TGTGCCAGCAGTGCTCGCGGGGGACCCTACGAGCAGTACTTC.

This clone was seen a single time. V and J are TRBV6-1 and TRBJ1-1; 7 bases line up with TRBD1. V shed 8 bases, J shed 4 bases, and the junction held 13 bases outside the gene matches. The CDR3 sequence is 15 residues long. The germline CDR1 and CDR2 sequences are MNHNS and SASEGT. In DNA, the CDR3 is TGTGCCAGCTTGACAGGGCACTCGGGGTTCACTGAAGCTTTCTTT. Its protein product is CASLTGHSGFTEAFF.

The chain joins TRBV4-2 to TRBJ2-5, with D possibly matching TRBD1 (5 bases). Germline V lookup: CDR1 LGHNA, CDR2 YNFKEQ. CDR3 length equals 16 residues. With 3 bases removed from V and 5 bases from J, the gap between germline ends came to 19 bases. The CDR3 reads CASSHVSGALRETQYF. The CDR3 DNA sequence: TGTGCCAGCAGCCACGTCTCTGGGGCCCTTAGGGAGACCCAGTACTTC.

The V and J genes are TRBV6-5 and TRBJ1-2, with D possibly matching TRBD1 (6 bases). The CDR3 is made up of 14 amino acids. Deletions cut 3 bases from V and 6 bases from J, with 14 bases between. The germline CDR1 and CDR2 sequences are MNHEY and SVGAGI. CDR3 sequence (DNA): TGTGCCAGCAGTTATCAAAAGGGGGGAAATGGCTACACCTTC. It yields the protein CASSYQKGGNGYTF.

CDR3 DNA sequence: TGCGCCAGCAGTGAGCAGACTAGCGGGGGGCCGGATTTCTACGAGCAGTACTTC. It codes for CASSEQTSGGPDFYEQYF. This chain uses TRBV10-1 with TRBJ2-7; 13 bases fit TRBD2. The CDR3 contains 18 residues. Germline V gives CDR1 WNHNN, CDR2 SYGVQD (reference sequence). J lost 3 bases, V lost 2 bases, and 10 bases had no gene match.

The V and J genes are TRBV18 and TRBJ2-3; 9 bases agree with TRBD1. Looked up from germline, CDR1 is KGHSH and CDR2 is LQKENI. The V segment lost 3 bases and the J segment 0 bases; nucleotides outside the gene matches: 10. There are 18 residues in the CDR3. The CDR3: CASSPYPGTGTSTDTQYF. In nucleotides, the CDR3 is TGTGCCAGCTCACCCTACCCCGGGACAGGGACCAGCACAGATACGCAGTATTTT.

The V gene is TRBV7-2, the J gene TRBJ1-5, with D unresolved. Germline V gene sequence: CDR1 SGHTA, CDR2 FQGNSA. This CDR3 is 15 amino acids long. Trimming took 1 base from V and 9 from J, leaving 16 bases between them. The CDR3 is CASSLVGNFFPPQHF. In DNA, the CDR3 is TGTGCCAGCAGCTTAGTGGGGAATTTCTTTCCGCCCCAGCATTTT.

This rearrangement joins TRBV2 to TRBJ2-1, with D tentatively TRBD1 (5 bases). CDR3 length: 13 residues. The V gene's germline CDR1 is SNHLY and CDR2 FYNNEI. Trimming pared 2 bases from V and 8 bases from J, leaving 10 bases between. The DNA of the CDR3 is TGTGCCAGCAGTGAACTTGCCAGGGATGAGCAGTTCTTC. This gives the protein CASSELARDEQFF.

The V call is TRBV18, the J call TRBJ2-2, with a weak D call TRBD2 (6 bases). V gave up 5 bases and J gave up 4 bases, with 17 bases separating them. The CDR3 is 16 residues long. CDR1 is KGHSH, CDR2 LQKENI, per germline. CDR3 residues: CASSASVGGFTGELFF. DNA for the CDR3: TGTGCCAGCTCAGCCTCCGTGGGGGGTTTCACCGGGGAGCTGTTTTTT.